Below are 32 T cell receptor beta chains sequenced from a single sample in a study of blood T cell repertoires in COVID-19. This table comes from immunoSEQ multiplex PCR, and its TCRdb copy is limited to in-frame clones, with some not included. The sample lists about 300,000 clones, roughly 90% occurring once. Sequences were obtained from peripheral blood. Receptor source: a woman aged 25 to 39 with COVID-19, enrolled during active disease.

This clone has just a few counts. The genes are TRBV27 and TRBJ1-2, with D perhaps matching TRBD1 (6 bases). This CDR3 region has 14 residues. Per the germline V gene, CDR1 is MNHEY and CDR2 is SMNVEV (reference sequence). V was pared by 2 bases and J by 7 bases, with 14 bases between. The CDR3 nucleotides are TGTGCCAGCAGTTTAGGTGCAGGGGAGGGTGGCTACACCTTC. Translated: CASSLGAGEGGYTF.

Comment on this clone: This same CDR3 is encoded by further DNA sequences in the sample. CDR3 loop: CASSVAPGYEQYF. CDR3 DNA sequence: TGTGCCAGCAGCGTAGCCCCAGGCTACGAGCAGTACTTC. This chain connects TRBV9 to TRBJ2-7; no reliable D call. The CDR3 is made up of 13 amino acids. Germline V gene sequence: CDR1 SGDLS, CDR2 YYNGEE. Trimming cost V 0 bases and J 3 bases, with 7 bases left between them.

This clone has a handful of counts. V usage is TRBV7-8 and J usage is TRBJ1-2, with 9 bases identical to TRBD1. This CDR3 contains 16 residues. CDR1 and CDR2 from the germline V gene are SGHVS and FQNEAQ. V lost 2 bases and J lost 5; bases outside the gene matches: 9. The CDR3 reads CASSLYMGQGPYGYTF. The DNA of the CDR3 is TGTGCCAGCAGCTTATATATGGGACAGGGACCATATGGCTACACCTTC. The variable domain in full, with the rest retrieved from reference TRBV7-8 and TRBJ1-2, is GAGVSQSPRYKVAKRGQDVALRCDPISGHVSLFWYQQALGQGPEFLTYFQNEAQLDKSGLPSDRFFAERPEGSVSTLKIQRTQQEDSAVYLCASSLYMGQGPYGYTFGSGTRLTVV.

The genes are TRBV3-1 (or the pseudogene TRBV3-2) and TRBJ2-1; D perhaps matches TRBD1 (5 bases). This CDR3 comprises 15 residues. Looked up from germline, CDR1 is LGHDT and CDR2 is YNNKEL (reference sequence). Trimming stripped 3 bases from V and 2 bases from J, with 11 bases between. The CDR3 is CASSHPTDTYNEQFF. The CDR3 DNA sequence: TGTGCCAGCAGCCACCCGACAGATACCTACAATGAGCAGTTCTTC.

This chain connects TRBV6-5 to TRBJ2-6; D unclear. The CDR3 is 15 amino acids. Trimming removed 6 bases from V and 0 bases from J, with 9 bases in between. CDR1 is MNHEY, CDR2 SVGAGI, per germline. CDR3 DNA sequence: TGTGCCAGCAGGGCCAGATACTCTGGGGCCAACGTCCTGACTTTC. Protein: CASRARYSGANVLTF.

J is TRBJ2-3 and V is TRBV7-9; 11 bases agree with TRBD2. The CDR3 is made up of 15 amino acids. The junction had 3 bases not matched to a gene; V was cut back by 5 bases and J by 2 bases. Germline V gene lookup returns CDR1 SEHNR and CDR2 FQNEAQ (reference sequence). CDR3 sequence: CASSPTSGVTDTQYF. The CDR3 DNA is TGTGCCAGCAGCCCGACTAGCGGGGTCACAGATACGCAGTATTTT.

The CDR3 DNA follows: TGTGCCAGCAGCTTTCTCCCCTCCAGGGCTTACTCCTACGAGCAGTACTTC. Translated, it gives CASSFLPSRAYSYEQYF. The chain employs TRBV5-6 and TRBJ2-7, with D perhaps TRBD1 (5 bases). Germline lookup yields CDR1 SGHDT and CDR2 YYEEEE. V was cut by 2 bases and J by 0 bases, with 18 bases left in between. This CDR3 has 17 amino acids.

The chain uses TRBV5-1 and TRBJ2-3; possibly TRBD2 for D (5 bases). Germline V gene data show CDR1 as SGHRS and CDR2 as YFSETQ. The CDR3 runs 15 residues. Trimming took off 0 bases at V and 2 bases at J, with 10 bases between the two ends. The CDR3 region is CASSLVGIITDTQYF. DNA for the CDR3: TGCGCCAGCAGCTTGGTCGGGATAATCACAGATACGCAGTATTTT.

The chain employs TRBV4-1 and TRBJ2-7; a weak D match, TRBD2 (5 bases). The germline V gene has CDR1 MGHRA and CDR2 YSYEKL. The CDR3 is 15 amino acids. V lost 5 bases and J 7 bases, leaving 21 bases between the germline ends. The CDR3 sequence: CASSNARASHREQYF. The CDR3 coding sequence is TGCGCCAGCAGCAATGCTAGGGCTAGCCATAGGGAGCAGTACTTC.

The chain joins TRBV6-1 to TRBJ2-7; 9 bases align to TRBD2. This CDR3 spans 17 amino acids. From germline, CDR1 is MNHNS and CDR2 SASEGT. With V trimmed by 7 bases and J by 4 bases, 17 bases remained unmatched. The CDR3 reads CASTEARAGGLGYEQYV. DNA of the CDR3: TGTGCCAGCACCGAAGCTCGTGCGGGGGGGCTGGGTTACGAGCAGTACGTC.

This clone was counted between two and nine times. This chain uses TRBV6-5 with TRBJ1-1, with D perhaps TRBD1 (5 bases). The germline V gene encodes CDR1 MNHEY and CDR2 SVGAGI. Trimming took off 6 bases at V and 6 bases at J, with 8 bases between the two ends. The CDR3 runs 11 residues. The CDR3 nucleotides read TGTGCCAGCAGGACAGTGTCTGAAGCTTTCTTT. It codes for CASRTVSEAFF.

This clone was counted between two and nine times. The rearrangement uses TRBV28 and TRBJ2-1, with 12 nucleotides matching TRBD2. Germline V lookup: CDR1 MDHEN, CDR2 SYDVKM. The J segment lost 8 bases and the V segment lost 10 bases, leaving 12 bases of the junction unmatched. This CDR3 is built from 15 residues. CDR3 DNA: TGTGCCACCAAACCCACTAGCGGGGGGTCATATGAGCAGTTCTTC. It codes for CATKPTSGGSYEQFF.

The chain combines TRBV6-6 with TRBJ1-4, with D uncertain. The CDR3 contains 15 residues. Germline-derived CDR1 and CDR2 are MNHNY and SVGAGI (reference sequence). V lost 6 bases to trimming and J lost 0 bases, with 11 bases between them. The CDR3 protein is CASSPLIATNEKLFF. CDR3 nucleotides: TGTGCCAGCAGCCCATTGATAGCAACTAATGAAAAACTGTTTTTT.

The chain joins TRBV7-9 to TRBJ2-7; perhaps TRBD1 as D (5 bases). CDR1 and CDR2 from the germline V gene are SEHNR and FQNEAQ (reference sequence). Trimming took 6 bases from V and 5 from J, leaving 20 bases between them. The CDR3 covers 15 residues. The CDR3 DNA follows: TGTGCCAGCAGTGTCAGGGAAAATTCGGGTAACGAGCAGTACTTC. It encodes CASSVRENSGNEQYF.

The chain is built from TRBV28 and TRBJ1-1, with D perhaps TRBD1 (6 bases). CDR3 length equals 15 residues. Germline V lookup: CDR1 MDHEN, CDR2 SYDVKM. V dropped 8 bases and J dropped 1 base, with 17 bases sitting between them. CDR3: CASSYLGQQNTEAFF. Here the CDR3 DNA reads TGTGCCAGCTCGTACCTGGGACAACAGAACACTGAAGCTTTCTTT. Complete variable domain (other parts from reference TRBV28 and TRBJ1-1): DVKVTQSSRYLVKRTGEKVFLECVQDMDHENMFWYRQDPGLGLRLIYFSYDVKMKEKGDIPEGYSVSREKKERFSLILESASTNQTSMYLCASSYLGQQNTEAFFGQGTRLTVV.

The gene calls are TRBV6-5 and TRBJ1-6; 8 bases line up with TRBD1. This CDR3 contains 14 residues. Looked up from germline, CDR1 is MNHEY and CDR2 is SVGAGI. V lost 4 bases, J lost 11 bases, and 7 bases stayed unmatched. The CDR3 here is CASSSGQEWAPLHF. The CDR3 coding sequence is TGTGCCAGCAGTTCGGGACAGGAGTGGGCACCCCTCCACTTT.

This chain joins TRBV5-1 and TRBJ1-6; D gene uncertain. Between the trimmed V and J ends, which lost 0 bases and 7 bases, there was a span of 5 bases. CDR1 and CDR2 from the germline V gene are SGHRS and YFSETQ. The CDR3 sequence is 13 residues long. DNA for the CDR3: TGCGCCAGCAGCTTGGATGCGAATTCACCCCTCCACTTT. It codes for CASSLDANSPLHF.

The chain employs TRBV15 and TRBJ2-3, with unresolved D. Trimming cost V 1 base and J 0 bases, with 11 bases left between them. The germline V gene has CDR1 LNHNV and CDR2 YYDKDF (reference sequence). CDR3 length equals 16 residues. The CDR3 DNA sequence: TGTGCCACCAGCAGAGGGCTTCATGCTAGCACAGATACGCAGTATTTT. Translating it yields CATSRGLHASTDTQYF.

The genes are TRBV27 and TRBJ1-5; no firm D call. Trimming removed 4 bases at V and 3 bases at J, with 10 bases between. Per germline, CDR1 MNHEY and CDR2 SMNVEV (reference sequence). This CDR3 contains 14 residues. CDR3 residues: CASSSRGFNQPQHF. The DNA of the CDR3 is TGTGCCAGCAGTTCTCGGGGATTCAATCAGCCCCAGCATTTT.

The V call is TRBV19, the J call TRBJ1-1; D is ambiguous. V lost 2 bases to trimming and J lost 1 base, with 5 bases between them. The CDR3 runs to 13 residues. Germline V CDR1 and CDR2: LNHDA, SQIVND (reference sequence). The CDR3 is CASSIRQNTEAFF. The CDR3 DNA reads as TGTGCCAGTAGTATACGACAGAACACTGAAGCTTTCTTT.

The chain employs TRBV5-1 and TRBJ2-5, with D possibly TRBD1 on 5 matching bases. Germline V gene data show CDR1 as SGHRS and CDR2 as YFSETQ. Trimming pared 1 base from V and 3 bases from J, leaving 13 bases between. This CDR3 comprises 15 residues. CDR3 in amino acids: CASSLLGQVKETQYF. CDR3 bases: TGCGCCAGCAGCTTGTTGGGGCAGGTTAAAGAGACCCAGTACTTC.

V is TRBV13 and J is TRBJ1-1, with D possibly TRBD1 on 5 matching bases. CDR1 PRHDT and CDR2 FYEKMQ come from the germline V gene (reference sequence). V lost 1 base, J lost 1 base, and 10 bases lay in between. There are 15 residues in the CDR3. The DNA for the CDR3 is TGTGCCAGCAGCTTAGAACTGGGGCAGAACACTGAAGCTTTCTTT. It yields the protein CASSLELGQNTEAFF.

CDR3 sequence: CASSHSTEAFF. CDR3 in DNA: TGTGCCAGCAGCCATAGCACTGAAGCTTTCTTT. V gene TRBV5-6 combines with J gene TRBJ1-1; no clear D gene. The V gene lost 4 bases and the J gene lost 4 bases, with 5 bases spanning the gap. Germline V CDR1 and CDR2: SGHDT, YYEEEE. This CDR3 has 11 amino acids.

This clone was seen once. The CDR3 bases are TGTGCCAGCAGCTTGGCCACGGGGACAAACAGAAACACCATATATTTT. Its translation: CASSLATGTNRNTIYF. V is TRBV5-6 and J is TRBJ1-3; TRBD1 is a possible D gene (6 bases). The CDR3 loop spans 16 amino acids. The germline CDR1 and CDR2 sequences are SGHDT and YYEEEE. The V end lost 0 bases, the J end lost 5 bases, and 15 bases lay between the germline ends.

The chain links TRBV27 to TRBJ2-2; D unresolved. Germline CDR1 is MNHEY and CDR2 is SMNVEV (reference sequence). Trimming pared 0 bases from V and 2 bases from J, leaving 4 bases between. The CDR3 spans 14 residues. CDR3 residues: CASSLSPNTGELFF. In nucleotides, the CDR3 is TGTGCCAGCAGTTTATCCCCTAACACCGGGGAGCTGTTTTTT.

V and J are TRBV5-1 and TRBJ1-3, with TRBD1 matching 9 bases. With 4 bases clipped from V and 7 bases from J, the junction kept 3 bases outside the gene matches. Germline values: CDR1 SGHRS, CDR2 YFSETQ. The CDR3 is 13 amino acids. The CDR3 sequence is CASSTDRGNTIYF. In DNA, the CDR3 is TGCGCCAGCAGCACGGACAGGGGTAACACCATATATTTT.

The chain has TRBV3-1 (or the pseudogene TRBV3-2) and TRBJ2-5; 12 nucleotides line up with TRBD2. The trim removed 4 bases at V and 4 bases at J, leaving 4 bases unmatched. There are 15 residues in the CDR3. Germline loops: CDR1 LGHDT, CDR2 YNNKEL (reference sequence). The CDR3 loop reads CASSPPGLAGETQYF. The CDR3 region has the DNA TGTGCCAGCAGCCCCCCGGGACTAGCGGGAGAGACCCAGTACTTC.

V and J are TRBV19 and TRBJ2-7; D is undetermined. Trimming removed 3 bases at V and 1 base at J, with 10 bases between. This CDR3 is built from 14 residues. Germline V gene data show CDR1 as LNHDA and CDR2 as SQIVND (reference sequence). CDR3 region: CASSIALSSYEQYF. For the CDR3, the DNA is TGTGCCAGTAGTATCGCTCTATCATCCTACGAGCAGTACTTC.

The rearrangement joins TRBV4-3 to TRBJ1-2, with no clear D. The V gene's germline CDR1 is LGHNA and CDR2 YSLEER. This CDR3 spans 13 amino acids. Trimming cost V 0 bases and J 0 bases, with 2 bases left between them. The CDR3 protein is CASSQDTNYGYTF. In DNA, the CDR3 is TGCGCCAGCAGCCAAGATACTAACTATGGCTACACCTTC.

This clone has only one observation. This sequence joins TRBV7-9 and TRBJ1-6; 7 bases fit TRBD1. Losses at the gene ends were 1 base for V and 7 bases for J; bases not matched to a gene: 10. CDR1 is SEHNR and CDR2 is FQNEAQ in the germline V gene (reference sequence). This CDR3 has 17 amino acids. The CDR3 DNA reads TGTGCCAGCAGCTTAGATAGACAGGGCCCCTCCAATTCACCCCTCCACTTT. Its protein is CASSLDRQGPSNSPLHF. Combining the CDR3 with reference TRBV7-9 and TRBJ1-6 gives the whole variable domain DTGVSQNPRHKITKRGQNVTFRCDPISEHNRLYWYRQTLGQGPEFLTYFQNEAQLEKSRLLSDRFSAERPKGSFSTLEIQRTEQGDSAMYLCASSLDRQGPSNSPLHFGNGTRLTVT.

This chain connects TRBV5-1 to TRBJ2-7, with D possibly matching TRBD2 (6 bases). Germline CDR1 and CDR2: SGHRS and YFSETQ. The CDR3 length is 13 residues. V shed 5 bases and J shed 5 bases, with 14 bases lying between them. CDR3 nucleotide sequence: TGCGCCAGCAGGGGCGGGAAGGAGAACGAGCAGTACTTC. This gives the protein CASRGGKENEQYF.

The chain is built from TRBV6-5 and TRBJ2-2; 8 bases are shared with TRBD1. The CDR3 extends over 12 amino acids. Germline V gene lookup returns CDR1 MNHEY and CDR2 SVGAGI. After removal of 6 bases from V and 6 bases from J, the junction contained 0 bases not matched to a gene. The CDR3 reads CASSRGPGELFF. DNA of the CDR3: TGTGCCAGCAGCAGGGGGCCCGGGGAGCTGTTTTTT.